This TCR beta chain is from a study of blood T cell repertoires in COVID-19. This clone is medium-sized. The CDR3 spans 13 residues. CDR1 and CDR2 (germline): SQVTM, ANQGSEA. Trimming took 7 bases from V and 7 from J, leaving 17 bases between them. The assay was immunoSEQ multiplex PCR, and TCRdb's table has in-frame clones only and misses some. The sample holds some 80,000 clones, less than 90% seen once. Sequencing was performed on peripheral blood. This chain links TRBV29-1 with TRBJ2-1, with D tentatively TRBD2 (6 bases). The receptor was derived from a human donor in a cohort sampled during active COVID-19. CDR3 amino acids: CSAGGQTGNEQFF. For the CDR3, the DNA is TGCAGCGCCGGAGGGCAAACGGGGAATGAGCAGTTCTTC.